This entry is about one TCR beta chain. Its antigen remains unidentified. Per germline, CDR1 SGHTA and CDR2 FQGTGA. J gave up 8 bases and V 6 bases, and 12 bases lay outside the gene matches. The CDR3 extends over 15 amino acids. Produced via immunoSEQ multiplex PCR; TCRdb's table is partial and in-frame only. The data show about 34,000 clones, with approximately 80% seen just once and about 3.2% held by the top ten. This record comes from a study of PD-1 blockade in mismatch repair-deficient tumors. Points from the study as a whole: After pembrolizumab, tumor-resident clones rose rapidly, then generally contracted before radiologic responses.

V is TRBV7-3 and J is TRBJ2-1, with 8 bases aligning to TRBD2. The sequence came from an adult with mismatch repair-deficient cancer. Sequences were derived from PBMCs, sampled around 6 weeks after starting pembrolizumab. The CDR3 DNA reads TGTGCCAGCAGTGTAGCGGGATGGGGTAATGATGAGCAGTTCTTC. Its protein product is CASSVAGWGNDEQFF.